Listed here are 3 T cell receptor beta chains from one sample, sequenced in a study of regulatory T cells in long-lasting Graves disease. Time point specified: persistent/refractory GD, antithyroid drugs over 5 years with positive TRAb. The TCR library was prepared using RNA isolated from PBMCs. HTBI primers from iRepertoire and Arm-PCR of CDR3 regions yielded the TCR beta libraries. A single record per CDR3 protein comes from TCRdb applying MiXCR to the multiplex PCR reads. The repertoire includes a few hundred thousand distinct CDR3 sequences, around 22% of them detected once, and around 24% sits in the top ten. The sequencing here drew on peripheral blood mononuclear cells (PBMCs), taken when the disease was refractory, from a patient treated with antithyroid drugs. The receptors derive from a female donor with Graves disease.

The chain employs TRBV5-1 and TRBJ2-7; 14 bases map to TRBD2. The germline CDR1 and CDR2 sequences are SGHRS and YFSETQ. V lost 4 bases to trimming and J lost 2 bases; unmatched junction nucleotides: 14. The CDR3 extends over 19 amino acids. The CDR3 protein is CASSPQPGTSGSPTYEQYF. The DNA of the CDR3 is TGCGCCAGCAGCCCTCAGCCCGGGACTAGCGGGAGCCCCACCTACGAGCAGTACTTC.

This clonotype occurred many times. This sequence joins TRBV2 and TRBJ2-2; no firm D call. Trimming stripped 3 bases from V and 0 bases from J, with 2 bases between. The germline V gene has CDR1 SNHLY and CDR2 FYNNEI. This CDR3 is 13 amino acids long. The CDR3 spells CASSESNTGELFF. CDR3 DNA sequence: TGTGCCAGCAGTGAGTCGAACACCGGGGAGCTGTTTTTT.

V usage is TRBV2 and J usage is TRBJ2-1; 8 bases align to TRBD2. V shed 9 bases and J 2 bases; nucleotides not matched to a gene: 6. This CDR3 contains 14 residues. Germline lookup yields CDR1 SNHLY and CDR2 FYNNEI. CDR3 coding DNA: TGTGCCAGTACTAGCGGTTGGGCCTACAATGAGCAGTTCTTC. Its protein product is CASTSGWAYNEQFF.